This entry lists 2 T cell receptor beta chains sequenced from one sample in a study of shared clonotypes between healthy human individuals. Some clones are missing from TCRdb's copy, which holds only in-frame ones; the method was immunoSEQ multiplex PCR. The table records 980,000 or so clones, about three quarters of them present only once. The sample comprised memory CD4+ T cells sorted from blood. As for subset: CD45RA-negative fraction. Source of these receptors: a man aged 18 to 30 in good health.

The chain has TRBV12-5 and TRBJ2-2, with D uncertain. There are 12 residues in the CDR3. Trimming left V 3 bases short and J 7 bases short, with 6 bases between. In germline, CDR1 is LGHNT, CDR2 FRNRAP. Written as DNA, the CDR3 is TGTGCTAGTGGTTTAGGACGCGGGGAGCTGTTTTTT. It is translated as CASGLGRGELFF.

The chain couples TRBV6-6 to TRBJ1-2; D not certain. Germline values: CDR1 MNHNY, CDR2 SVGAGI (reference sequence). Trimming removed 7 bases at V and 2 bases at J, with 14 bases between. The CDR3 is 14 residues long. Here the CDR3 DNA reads TGTGCCAGCACCCGGGCAGATGGAAACTATGGCTACACCTTC. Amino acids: CASTRADGNYGYTF.